This is a list of T cell receptor beta chains from one sample in a study of CD8 T cells in Susac syndrome. TCRdb reprocessed the immunoSEQ multiplex PCR reads with MiXCR, giving one entry per CDR3 protein. The sample contains about 400,000 distinct CDR3 sequences, approximately 85% of which appear only once. The sequencing input was CD8+ T cells from PBMCs. The receptors come from a human donor with multiple sclerosis. The CDR3 runs from the conserved cysteine through the conserved F or W. The order of the fields is J gene, D gene, V gene, clone size, CDR3 protein, CDR3 DNA. A D gene is named only where the DNA matches it firmly. Rows may omit the clone size; those that give it use once, few, many or a size class.

J: TRBJ2-1
D: TRBD1
V: TRBV19
size: once
CDR3: CASSFWTGGLYNEQFF
DNA: TGTGCCAGTAGTTTTTGGACAGGGGGCCTCTATAATGAGCAGTTCTTC

J: TRBJ1-5
D: .
V: TRBV28
size: .
CDR3: CASSLRRESVGGQPQHF
DNA: TGTGCCAGCAGTTTACGTAGGGAATCAGTTGGGGGTCAGCCCCAGCATTTT

J: TRBJ2-3
D: .
V: TRBV11-2
size: .
CDR3: CASSSYNRESTDTQYF
DNA: TGTGCCAGCAGCTCCTATAACAGGGAGAGTACAGATACGCAGTATTTT

J: TRBJ1-1
D: .
V: TRBV18
size: .
CDR3: CASSPEGRDTEAFF
DNA: TGTGCCAGCTCACCAGAGGGTCGGGACACTGAAGCTTTCTTT

J: TRBJ2-7
D: .
V: TRBV4-1
size: few
CDR3: CASSQDRVYEQYF
DNA: TGTGCCAGCAGCCAAGATCGGGTCTACGAGCAGTACTTC

J: TRBJ1-2
D: TRBD1
V: TRBV19
size: .
CDR3: CASSRGRAYGYTF
DNA: TGTGCCAGTAGCAGGGGGCGCGCCTATGGCTACACCTTC

J: TRBJ2-3
D: .
V: TRBV27
size: few
CDR3: CASSSLGGTDTQYF
DNA: TGTGCCAGCAGTAGCCTCGGTGGCACAGATACGCAGTATTTT

J: TRBJ2-7
D: .
V: TRBV20-1
size: .
CDR3: CSAWSLVSYEQYF
DNA: TGCAGTGCTTGGTCCCTAGTCTCCTACGAGCAGTACTTC

J: TRBJ1-2
D: .
V: TRBV28
size: .
CDR3: CASSPVDGEGGYTF
DNA: TGTGCCAGCAGTCCCGTAGACGGTGAAGGAGGGTACACCTTC

J: TRBJ2-1
D: TRBD2
V: TRBV19
size: few
CDR3: CASSISGEQFF
DNA: TGTGCCAGTAGTATTAGCGGGGAGCAGTTCTTC

J: TRBJ2-7
D: .
V: TRBV4-1
size: .
CDR3: CASSQFQGTSYEQYF
DNA: TGCGCCAGCAGCCAATTTCAGGGAACCTCCTACGAGCAGTACTTC

J: TRBJ1-1
D: .
V: TRBV4-1
size: .
CDR3: CASSQERGLNTEAFF
DNA: TGCGCCAGCAGCCAAGAGAGGGGATTGAACACTGAAGCTTTCTTT

J: TRBJ1-3
D: .
V: TRBV5-4
size: .
CDR3: CASSLGIPVSGNTIYF
DNA: TGTGCCAGCAGCTTGGGAATTCCAGTTTCTGGAAACACCATATATTTT

J: TRBJ1-2
D: .
V: TRBV2
size: .
CDR3: CASWTDLLYGYTF
DNA: TGTGCCAGCTGGACGGATTTACTCTATGGCTACACCTTC

J: TRBJ1-2
D: TRBD1
V: TRBV6-5
size: .
CDR3: CASSYGGDRSSNYGYTF
DNA: TGTGCCAGCAGTTACGGGGGGGACAGATCATCTAACTATGGCTACACCTTC

J: TRBJ1-5
D: .
V: TRBV28
size: .
CDR3: CASTIQDNSNQPQHF
DNA: TGTGCCAGCACGATCCAGGACAATAGCAATCAGCCCCAGCATTTT

J: TRBJ2-3
D: TRBD2
V: TRBV4-1
size: .
CDR3: CASKMTSGGTDTQYF
DNA: TGCGCCAGCAAGATGACTAGCGGGGGCACAGATACGCAGTATTTT

J: TRBJ1-1
D: .
V: TRBV6-1
size: once
CDR3: CASNFPYEAFF
DNA: TGTGCCAGCAACTTTCCTTATGAAGCTTTCTTT

J: TRBJ2-1
D: .
V: TRBV20-1
size: .
CDR3: CSARDPSGSSYNEQFF
DNA: TGCAGTGCTAGAGATCCGTCCGGGAGTTCGTACAATGAGCAGTTCTTC

J: TRBJ2-7
D: .
V: TRBV27
size: .
CDR3: CASSLSGAAEQYF
DNA: TGTGCCAGCAGTTTATCTGGGGCCGCCGAGCAGTACTTC

J: TRBJ2-7
D: TRBD1
V: TRBV29-1
size: .
CDR3: CSVELGTGDYEQYF
DNA: TGCAGCGTTGAGTTGGGGACAGGGGACTACGAGCAGTACTTC

J: TRBJ1-5
D: .
V: TRBV7-8
size: .
CDR3: CGCSLGGALQPQHF
DNA: TGTGGCTGCAGCTTAGGTGGGGCATTGCAGCCCCAGCATTTT

J: TRBJ1-2
D: .
V: TRBV29-1
size: few
CDR3: CSVEDWARALDGYTF
DNA: TGCAGCGTTGAAGATTGGGCCAGGGCTTTAGATGGCTACACCTTC

J: TRBJ2-7
D: .
V: TRBV14
size: once
CDR3: CASSPLSQPYEQYF
DNA: TGTGCCAGCAGCCCTCTGTCCCAGCCCTACGAGCAGTACTTC

J: TRBJ2-2
D: .
V: TRBV11-3
size: .
CDR3: CASSGQKNTGELFF
DNA: TGTGCCAGCAGCGGACAGAAGAACACCGGGGAGCTGTTTTTT

J: TRBJ2-3
D: TRBD2
V: TRBV6-2/TRBV6-3
size: once
CDR3: CASSQDGGSPDTQYF
DNA: TGTGCCAGCAGCCAGGACGGGGGGAGCCCAGATACGCAGTATTTT

J: TRBJ2-4
D: TRBD2
V: TRBV29-1
size: .
CDR3: CSVVGTSGSNIQYF
DNA: TGCAGCGTTGTCGGGACTAGCGGGAGCAACATTCAGTACTTC

J: TRBJ1-1
D: .
V: TRBV27
size: .
CDR3: CASSPGAVVTEAFF
DNA: TGTGCCAGCAGTCCGGGGGCGGTGGTCACTGAAGCTTTCTTT

J: TRBJ2-1
D: TRBD2
V: TRBV27
size: once
CDR3: CASSLNGGRASGEQFF
DNA: TGTGCCAGCAGTTTAAATGGCGGGAGGGCGTCTGGTGAGCAGTTCTTC

J: TRBJ2-3
D: TRBD2
V: TRBV9
size: .
CDR3: CASSVGAGTHTDTQYF
DNA: TGTGCCAGCAGCGTAGGAGCGGGGACCCACACAGATACGCAGTATTTT

J: TRBJ2-5
D: .
V: TRBV7-9
size: few
CDR3: CASSLRGGIQETQYF
DNA: TGTGCCAGCAGCTTGAGGGGCGGGATCCAAGAGACCCAGTACTTC

J: TRBJ2-5
D: TRBD2
V: TRBV7-8
size: .
CDR3: CASNEGGLALTQYF
DNA: TGTGCCAGCAACGAGGGGGGACTAGCTTTAACCCAGTACTTC